This is a list of T cell receptor beta chains from one sample in a study of CD8 T cell repertoires and HIV-1 epitope variants. These receptors' antigens are unknown. The protocol was immunoSEQ multiplex PCR, while the TCRdb copy is restricted to in-frame clones and leaves out a portion. The repertoire includes over 4,500 clones, approximately 61% of them detected once, and around 38% sits in the top ten. Sample: cultured CD8+ T cells derived from PBMCs. These receptors were collected from a male donor with HIV. Each CDR3 is given with its conserved first and last residue. The order of the fields is D gene, J gene, V gene, clone size, CDR3 protein, CDR3 DNA. A D gene is named only where the DNA matches it firmly. Clone size is stated in some rows and not others, as once, few, many or a class when expanded.

>TRBD1|TRBJ1-2|TRBV4-3|.
CASSQDEGARSYGYTF
TGCGCCAGCAGCCAAGATGAGGGGGCGCGGAGCTATGGCTACACCTTC
>.|TRBJ2-7|TRBV6-6|.
CASSLRYEQYF
TGTGCCAGCAGCCTAAGGTACGAGCAGTACTTC
>.|TRBJ1-1|TRBV6-5|.
CASRDSTEAFF
TGTGCCAGCAGGGACAGCACTGAAGCTTTCTTT
>.|TRBJ2-7|TRBV7-9|few
CASSPTVSYEQYF
TGTGCCAGCAGCCCGACCGTATCCTACGAGCAGTACTTC
>TRBD1|TRBJ1-2|TRBV5-4|.
CASSLERTGGADYGYTF
TGTGCCAGCAGCTTGGAGAGGACAGGGGGCGCAGACTATGGCTACACCTTC
>TRBD1|TRBJ2-1|TRBV25-1|once
CASSRGLRNEQFF
TGTGCCAGCAGCAGGGGGCTGAGAAATGAGCAGTTCTTC
>.|TRBJ1-2|TRBV5-6|.
CASSLMENYGYTF
TGTGCCAGCAGCTTGATGGAAAACTATGGCTACACCTTC
>.|TRBJ1-1|TRBV7-9|.
CASSLLGDNMNTEAFF
TGTGCCAGCAGCTTATTGGGGGACAACATGAACACTGAAGCTTTCTTT
>.|TRBJ2-7|TRBV6-1|.
CASSEGTGRDYEQYF
TGTGCCAGCAGTGAAGGTACAGGGAGAGACTACGAGCAGTACTTC
>.|TRBJ2-7|TRBV5-6|.
CASSLKASFYEQYF
TGTGCCAGCAGCCTCAAGGCGTCTTTCTACGAGCAGTACTTC
>.|TRBJ1-5|TRBV15|few
CATSRDRGRPQHF
TGTGCCACCAGCAGAGATAGAGGACGGCCCCAGCATTTT
>.|TRBJ2-5|TRBV28|.
CASSWSREETQYF
TGTGCCAGCAGCTGGTCTCGGGAGGAGACCCAGTACTTC
>.|TRBJ1-5|TRBV15|few
CATSSSAGNQPQHF
TGTGCCACCAGCAGCAGTGCGGGCAATCAGCCCCAGCATTTT
>.|TRBJ1-1|TRBV30|.
CAWTGANTEAFF
TGTGCCTGGACGGGGGCGAACACTGAAGCTTTCTTT
>.|TRBJ1-3|TRBV2|.
CASRGTLESSGNTIYF
TGTGCCAGCAGAGGGACATTAGAAAGCTCTGGAAACACCATATATTTT
>.|TRBJ1-2|TRBV6-1|.
CASSEVDIASNYGYTF
TGTGCCAGCAGTGAAGTGGACATAGCTTCTAACTATGGCTACACCTTC
>.|TRBJ1-1|TRBV10-3|few
CAISEGDTEAFF
TGTGCCATCAGTGAAGGGGACACTGAAGCTTTCTTT
>.|TRBJ1-1|TRBV29-1|.
CSVLTGMTEAFF
TGCAGCGTTCTGACCGGCATGACTGAAGCTTTCTTT
>.|TRBJ2-3|TRBV28|.
CASSLLADLEDTQYF
TGTGCCAGCAGTTTGCTAGCTGATCTCGAAGATACGCAGTATTTT
>.|TRBJ2-2|TRBV7-7|few
CASSLAGQYTGELFF
TGTGCTAGCAGCTTAGCCGGACAGTACACCGGGGAGCTGTTTTTT
>TRBD1|TRBJ2-3|TRBV9|medium-sized
CASSAIQGPPFTDTQYF
TGTGCCAGCAGCGCCATACAGGGGCCTCCCTTCACAGATACGCAGTATTTT
>.|TRBJ2-2|TRBV4-1|medium-sized
CASSQDGNTGELFF
TGCGCCAGCAGCCAAGATGGGAACACCGGGGAGCTGTTTTTT
>TRBD1|TRBJ1-1|TRBV10-2|.
CASSERTGRQVNTEAFF
TGCGCCAGCAGTGAACGGACAGGGCGCCAAGTGAACACTGAAGCTTTCTTT
>.|TRBJ2-2|TRBV29-1|.
CSVDGDTGELFF
TGCAGCGTTGACGGAGACACCGGGGAGCTGTTTTTT
>.|TRBJ2-7|TRBV5-1|few
CASSLYAGGYEQYF
TGCGCCAGCAGCTTGTATGCCGGGGGCTACGAGCAGTACTTC
>TRBD1|TRBJ1-2|TRBV28|.
CASSFDRDNYGYTF
TGTGCCAGCAGTTTCGACAGGGACAACTATGGCTACACCTTC
>.|TRBJ1-2|TRBV25-1|few
CASSVHMGGYTF
TGTGCCAGCAGTGTCCATATGGGAGGCTACACCTTC
>TRBD2|TRBJ2-1|TRBV27|.
CASRGLADYNEQFF
TGTGCCAGCAGGGGACTAGCAGATTACAATGAGCAGTTCTTC
>.|TRBJ1-5|TRBV19|medium-sized
CASSIVPEGPQHF
TGTGCCAGTAGTATAGTTCCGGAGGGGCCCCAGCATTTT
>TRBD2|TRBJ2-1|TRBV29-1|.
CSVRQPAGVGNEQFF
TGCAGCGTTCGTCAACCAGCGGGAGTGGGCAATGAGCAGTTCTTC
>TRBD1|TRBJ2-2|TRBV7-8|.
CASSLGTGAHTGELFF
TGTGCCAGCAGCTTAGGGACAGGGGCCCACACCGGGGAGCTGTTTTTT
>.|TRBJ2-7|TRBV30|.
CAWEIPGWYEQYF
TGTGCCTGGGAAATCCCAGGGTGGTACGAGCAGTACTTC
>.|TRBJ1-3|TRBV7-2|few
CASSPPSAGTGNTIYF
TGTGCCAGCAGCCCCCCCTCGGCCGGGACAGGAAACACCATATATTTT